This is a list of T cell receptor beta chains from one sample in a study of cytomegalovirus exposure and HLA in healthy donors. The repertoire was sequenced with immunoSEQ multiplex PCR; TCRdb's copy has only in-frame clones and lacks some. Found here are 200,000 to 250,000 clones, approximately 68% of them singletons; the top ten hold less than 2%. The specimen sequenced was PBMCs. The receptors originated from a woman aged 25 to 45 in good health and CMV-seronegative. Both conserved end residues are part of each CDR3. Clone size is shown for a subset of rows, as once, few, many or a class of expanded clone.

size: -
length: 16
J: TRBJ2-2
V: TRBV5-1
CDR3: CASSLAGLANTGELFF

size: -
length: 11
J: TRBJ2-7
V: TRBV11-2
CDR3: CASGGVYEQYF

size: -
length: 14
J: TRBJ2-7
V: TRBV6-1
CDR3: CASSLGPGDYEQYF

size: once
length: 13
J: TRBJ1-1
V: TRBV9
CDR3: CASSTRGYTEAFF

size: -
length: 14
J: TRBJ2-7
V: TRBV9
CDR3: CASSVSTYSYEQYF

size: -
length: 14
J: TRBJ2-5
V: TRBV7-3
CDR3: CASSPRGGPETQYF

size: -
length: 15
J: TRBJ2-3
V: TRBV2
CDR3: CASSSSGGGTDTQYF

size: -
length: 13
J: TRBJ2-1
V: TRBV29-1
CDR3: CSVRGPDINEQFF

size: -
length: 19
J: TRBJ1-1
V: TRBV5-6
CDR3: CASSRNRDSMTRMNTEAFF

size: -
length: 17
J: TRBJ2-3
V: TRBV19
CDR3: CVSSIRAQGKRADTQYF

size: few
length: 14
J: TRBJ1-6
V: TRBV5-4
CDR3: CASSFIQGGSPLHF

size: -
length: 13
J: TRBJ1-1
V: TRBV18
CDR3: CASSSQGGTEAFF

size: -
length: 16
J: TRBJ2-3
V: TRBV2
CDR3: CASRIKEGFPPEIWYF

size: -
length: 15
J: TRBJ2-2
V: TRBV7-8
CDR3: CASSRVIGDTGELFF

size: -
length: 17
J: TRBJ1-1
V: TRBV5-5
CDR3: CASSSPLGGASNTEAFF

size: few
length: 15
J: TRBJ2-5
V: TRBV14
CDR3: CASSRTTPVMGTQYF

size: few
length: 14
J: TRBJ1-2
V: TRBV6-5
CDR3: CASSLQGRGQGYTF

size: -
length: 13
J: TRBJ2-5
V: TRBV30
CDR3: CAWSHERGETQYF

size: -
length: 13
J: TRBJ1-3
V: TRBV11-2
CDR3: CASSSSSGNTIYF

size: few
length: 14
J: TRBJ2-1
V: TRBV11-3
CDR3: CASSFRDNPNEQFF

size: -
length: 15
J: TRBJ2-7
V: TRBV1
CDR3: CTSSPEKGGVREQYF

size: -
length: 15
J: TRBJ2-2
V: TRBV5-1
CDR3: CASSLAETESGELFF

size: -
length: 16
J: TRBJ1-1
V: TRBV19
CDR3: CASSMDRGGWNTEAFF

size: -
length: 15
J: TRBJ2-7
V: TRBV2
CDR3: CASSVEREIHYEQYF

size: -
length: 11
J: TRBJ1-4
V: TRBV30
CDR3: CAWSVQEKLFF

size: -
length: 15
J: TRBJ1-4
V: TRBV5-4
CDR3: CASSLVRSTDEKLFF

size: -
length: 12
J: TRBJ1-5
V: TRBV19
CDR3: CASSHSNQPQHF

size: -
length: 14
J: TRBJ2-7
V: TRBV18
CDR3: CASSLSGTTYEQYF

size: -
length: 15
J: TRBJ1-3
V: TRBV6-1
CDR3: CASSTLTAKWDTIYF

size: -
length: 12
J: TRBJ2-5
V: TRBV30
CDR3: CAWGAGGETQYF

size: -
length: 16
J: TRBJ2-3
V: TRBV27
CDR3: CASSLGLAGGSDTQYF

size: -
length: 17
J: TRBJ2-2
V: TRBV7-3
CDR3: CASSLRALTLNTGELFF

size: -
length: 14
J: TRBJ2-5
V: TRBV6-1
CDR3: CASTPLDGQETQYF

size: -
length: 14
J: TRBJ1-6
V: TRBV6-1
CDR3: CASWTRDWNSPLHF

size: once
length: 17
J: TRBJ2-5
V: TRBV21-1
CDR3: CASSPGLAGEHQETQYF